This T cell receptor beta chain was sequenced during a study of tumor-infiltrating lymphocytes in primary liver carcinoma (TCRdb year 2017). Describing the broader study: Between November 2015 and March 2016, 5 or 6 patients in China with histopathologically diagnosed primary liver carcinoma had their tumors surgically resected. The study combined TCRbeta repertoire sequencing, expression microarrays and whole-exome sequencing across five regions of each liver tumor, with adjacent normal tissue and blood. Roughly 3.65 to 8 million productive TCRbeta reads were obtained per sample, and no significant difference in read depth was found between tissue types. The five patients had tumors of stage T1-T3 N0M0, with maximum diameters ranging from roughly 4.2 to 11 cm. A total of roughly 35 specimens from 5 patients, comprising 25 or so tumor regions, 5 adjacent noncancerous liver tissues and 5 peripheral blood samples, were covered by TCRbeta repertoire sequencing. The five patients, three men and two women aged 30 to 69 years, had hepatocellular carcinoma (four) or combined HCC and intrahepatic cholangiocarcinoma (one). High reproducibility was observed for the technical replicate repertoires, with mean shared-clone rates approximately 0.92 and correlation coefficients above 0.95.

A constant-region primer and ProtoScript II reverse transcriptase were used to reverse-transcribe TCRbeta-specific cDNA from approximately 550 ng total RNA. The TCRbeta libraries were prepared through three rounds of nested multiplex PCR following a slightly modified ARM-PCR procedure. The first two PCR rounds used multiplex TRBV1-TRBV30 forward primers with a Cbeta reverse primer, each for 10 cycles. A final 25-cycle PCR with Deep VentR polymerase added sample barcodes and Illumina adapters. Amplicons of 200-500 bp were gel-purified with a QIAquick gel extraction kit before sequencing. An Illumina HiSeq 2500 was used to sequence the TCRbeta amplicons with 250-bp paired-end reads. The paper's processing steps were these. To recover full CDR3 sequences, reads were quality-trimmed using Trimmomatic v0.33 and paired reads were then merged using FLASH v1.2.11. V, D and J germline segments were assigned to the rearranged TCRbeta sequences by MiGEC v1.2.1b. Clonotype statistics and Shannon-Wiener diversity indices were computed with VDJtools v1.0.0. To reduce sampling bias, subsequent analyses other than the diversity analysis used only the 250 most abundant clonotypes in each sample. TCRdb passed the public sequencing reads through fastp at Q25 and MiXCR, retaining productive beta sequences. CDR3 protein sequences are deduplicated, and each keeps its most common genes and DNA. These V and J calls derive from TCRdb rather than the authors' analysis. The sample yields 330,000 or so distinct CDR3 sequences; around three fifths were counted once. Jointly, the top ten make up roughly 6% of the sample.

Many counts were recorded for this clonotype. The antigen it binds to is not known. No much larger clone is present one base from it, and per-base qualities are unavailable. The germline V gene sets CDR1 to ENHRY and CDR2 to SYGVKD. From cysteine to phenylalanine, the CDR3 is 13 amino acids long. Just the 39-base CDR3 DNA is kept, in frame starting at base 1. The junction carries 10 bases between V and J, which are trimmed by 3 bases and 8 bases respectively. Study-level results and caveats: The top 250 clones made up a significantly larger repertoire fraction in tumors than in blood (p = 0.039). Bulk unsorted samples precluded comparing CD4+ and CD8+ T cell repertoires. Because sequencing covered only the TCR beta chain and unpaired alpha chains were not captured, true repertoire diversity is likely underestimated. The study included only four or five patients, and the authors note findings should be validated in a larger study. Consistent with antigen-driven expansion, pairs of tumor regions showed higher repertoire overlap (mean roughly 36%) than either tumor-adjacent pairs (about 17%) or tumor-blood pairs (roughly 14%).

Blood RNA was extracted from unsorted whole blood with TRIzol reagent; germline DNA came from the DNeasy Blood & Tissue kit. Patients had chronic HBV infection and were treatment-naive at sampling. Approximately 3.9 milliliters of peripheral blood were collected into K2EDTA tubes before surgery. The chain couples TRBV10-3 to TRBJ1-4; the D gene assignment is ambiguous. The receptor's source is a man aged 40-50 years with primary liver carcinoma and hepatitis B virus infection. The sequenced material came from peripheral blood. DNA sequence: TGTGCCATCAGTGAAGTTAGGGAAGAAAAACTGTTTTTT. Its product reads: CAISEVREEKLFF.